The clone carrying this T cell receptor (beta chain) was detected only once. The repertoire was sequenced with immunoSEQ multiplex PCR; TCRdb's copy has only in-frame clones and lacks some. The sample lists approximately 300,000 clones, roughly 91% occurring once. This entry is derived from a study of blood T cell repertoires in COVID-19. Across the study: The study drew acute and convalescent COVID-19 samples from the United States, Italy and Spain.

This receptor was identified in a man aged 25-40 years with acute or convalescent COVID-19. The sample was peripheral blood.

The CDR3 reads CASSGLALSGELFF. CDR3 sequence (DNA): TGTGCCAGCTCCGGACTAGCGTTGTCCGGGGAGCTGTTTTTT. J is TRBJ2-2 and V is TRBV7-9; the match to TRBD2 covers 9 bases. The length of the CDR3 is 14 residues. V was pared by 8 bases and J by 6 bases, with 7 bases of the junction left unmatched. Germline V gene data show CDR1 as SEHNR and CDR2 as FQNEAQ (reference sequence).